This passage covers 25 T cell receptor beta chains from one sample sequenced in a study of breast tumors, draining lymph nodes, adjacent tissues. Breast cancer patients provided tissue from their axillary draining lymph nodes. TCRdb independently ran MiXCR on the multiplex PCR reads; one entry per CDR3 protein. The data show 200,000 or so distinct CDR3 sequences, about 32% seen once. Sequenced material: axillary lymph node tissue. These receptors came from a female donor with breast cancer. Some clones in this sample may be carry-over from other donors' samples.

This clonotype was counted at least ten times. V is TRBV18 and J is TRBJ2-7, with 7 nucleotides matching TRBD1. Per germline, CDR1 KGHSH and CDR2 LQKENI. CDR3 length: 13 residues. Trimming at V came to 6 bases and at J to 8 bases, leaving 10 bases not matched to a gene. CDR3 loop: CASSPTTTGQQYF. The CDR3 nucleotides read TGTGCCAGCTCCCCCACCACGACAGGGCAGCAGTACTTC. Together with reference TRBV18 and TRBJ2-7, the CDR3 gives the full variable domain: NAGVMQNPRHLVRRRGQEARLRCSPMKGHSHVYWYRQLPEEGLKFMVYLQKENIIDESGMPKERFSAEFPKEGPSILRIQQVVRGDSAAYFCASSPTTTGQQYFGPGTRLTVT.

Many counts were recorded for this clonotype. The rearrangement joins TRBV7-8 to TRBJ2-7; D is perhaps TRBD2 (5 bases). The V gene's germline CDR1 is SGHVS and CDR2 FQNEAQ. The length of the CDR3 is 15 residues. Trimming cost V 3 bases and J 2 bases, with 14 bases left between them. The CDR3, as DNA: TGTGCCAGCAGCTTTGAGAGCGGCTACACCTACGAGCAGTACTTC. It specifies CASSFESGYTYEQYF.

This clonotype appeared many times. One junction end does not reproduce the germline sequence, and a read error may be involved. J is TRBJ1-5 and V is TRBV3-1, with 7 positions matching TRBD1. In germline, CDR1 is LGHDT, CDR2 YNNKEL (reference sequence). This CDR3 has 14 amino acids. CDR3 DNA sequence: TGTGCCAGCAGTCAAGACAGGGCCCTTCAGCCCCAGCATTTT. Translating gives CASSQDRALQPQHF.

Comment on this clonotype: A read error is possible here, since a much larger clone lies one base away. V usage is TRBV7-6 and J usage is TRBJ2-3; D perhaps matches TRBD1 (6 bases). The assigned J gene may be wrong: the sequence end matches TRBJ1-5 better. The CDR3 runs 15 residues. Germline V gene data show CDR1 as SGHVS and CDR2 as FNYEAQ. CDR3 nucleotides: TGTGCCAGCAGCTCCCGACTAGCGGGGGGGCCTACGCAGCATTTT. Translating gives CASSSRLAGGPTQHF.

The V and J genes are TRBV5-1 and TRBJ2-1, with 15 bases identical to TRBD2. This CDR3 region has 17 residues. Germline CDR1 and CDR2: SGHRS and YFSETQ. V was clipped by 3 bases and J by 6 bases; unmatched bases: 7. The CDR3 DNA is TGCGCCAGCAGCTCCAACGGACTAGCGGGAGGGGGCAATGAGCAGTTCTTC. This encodes CASSSNGLAGGGNEQFF.

This clonotype has ten or more counts. The V gene is TRBV5-1, the J gene TRBJ1-2, with 8 bases that match TRBD1. V dropped 4 bases and J dropped 4; count of bases not matched to a gene: 6. Per the germline V gene, CDR1 is SGHRS and CDR2 is YFSETQ. CDR3 length: 14 amino acids. The DNA for the CDR3 is TGCGCCAGCAGCATATCCGGGACAGGCTATGGCTACACCTTC. Translated, it gives CASSISGTGYGYTF. Variable domain in full (rest from reference TRBV5-1 and TRBJ1-2): KAGVTQTPRYLIKTRGQQVTLSCSPISGHRSVSWYQQTPGQGLQFLFEYFSETQRNKGNFPGRFSGRQFSNSRSEMNVSTLELGDSALYLCASSISGTGYGYTFGSGTRLTVV.

This clonotype was detected many times. This chain joins TRBV28 and TRBJ2-3; D possibly corresponds to TRBD1 (6 bases). The CDR3 sequence is 15 residues long. Trimming pared 7 bases from V and 0 bases from J, leaving 14 bases between. Germline values: CDR1 MDHEN, CDR2 SYDVKM. CDR3 protein: CASKSGGGSTDTQYF. CDR3 bases: TGTGCCAGCAAAAGTGGGGGCGGGAGCACAGATACGCAGTATTTT.

This chain uses TRBV12-5 with TRBJ2-7; 8 bases line up with TRBD1. Germline V lookup: CDR1 LGHNT, CDR2 FRNRAP. After removal of 9 bases from V and 4 bases from J, the junction contained 11 bases not matched to a gene. CDR3 length: 14 residues. The CDR3 sequence is CARRAGRQGYEQYF. DNA for the CDR3: TGTGCTAGAAGGGCGGGGCGACAGGGGTACGAGCAGTACTTC.

This clonotype has at least ten counts. This chain joins TRBV5-6 and TRBJ2-5; weak D call: TRBD2 (6 bases). V lost 2 bases and J 4 bases, leaving 18 bases between the germline ends. The germline CDR1 and CDR2 sequences are SGHDT and YYEEEE. This CDR3 has 16 amino acids. CDR3 bases: TGTGCCAGCAGCTTAGTGAGGGCGGGAAGGGGAGAGACCCAGTACTTC. Its translation: CASSLVRAGRGETQYF.

Comments on this clonotype: The junction shows a germline mismatch at one end, possibly a read error. This chain links TRBV14 with TRBJ2-2; 8 bases align to TRBD1. The length of the CDR3 is 16 residues. CDR1 SGHDN and CDR2 FVKESK come from the germline V gene. This chain's CDR3 is CASSQVWTGLHRGAVF. Written as DNA, the CDR3 is TGTGCCAGCAGCCAAGTATGGACAGGGTTACACCGGGGAGCTGTTTTT.

This chain links TRBV19 with TRBJ1-1; TRBD1 matches 8 bases. This CDR3 has 14 residues. J gave up 1 base and V 9 bases, and 7 bases lay outside the gene matches. Germline CDR1 reads LNHDA; CDR2 reads SQIVND (reference sequence). The CDR3 DNA sequence: TGTGCCAGCGGACAGGGAACCTGGAACACTGAAGCTTTCTTT. Protein product: CASGQGTWNTEAFF.

This clonotype was seen ten or more times. This sequence joins TRBV3-1 and TRBJ2-5; 11 bases agree with TRBD2. With 1 base clipped from V and 5 bases from J, the junction kept 6 bases outside the gene matches. The CDR3 has 16 amino acids. Germline V gene sequence: CDR1 LGHDT, CDR2 YNNKEL (reference sequence). The CDR3 bases are TGTGCCAGCAGCCAAGCTGCTAGCGGGGGGTTGGAGACCCAGTACTTC. It is translated as CASSQAASGGLETQYF.

Note on this clonotype: This may be a read error, as it is one base from a much larger clone. J is TRBJ2-5 and V is TRBV5-5; 11 bases agree with TRBD2. The better agreement between TRBJ2-1 and the DNA end casts doubt on the J call. The CDR3 spans 16 residues. CDR1 is SGHKS, CDR2 YYEKEE, per germline (reference sequence). CDR3 sequence (DNA): TGTGCCAGCAACTTGGAGATAGCGGGGGGGGGGAGTGAGCAGTTCTTC. Protein product: CASNLEIAGGGSEQFF.

The sample holds many counts of this clonotype. This sequence joins TRBV7-9 and TRBJ1-2, with 8 bases that match TRBD1. J gave up 2 bases and V 4 bases, and 3 bases lay outside the gene matches. The CDR3 contains 14 residues. In germline, CDR1 is SEHNR, CDR2 FQNEAQ (reference sequence). The CDR3 DNA follows: TGTGCCAGCAGCTCCTGGGACAGGAACTATGGCTACACCTTC. It is translated as CASSSWDRNYGYTF.

This clonotype was counted at least ten times. The V call is TRBV5-1, the J call TRBJ2-7, with D tentatively TRBD1 (6 bases). The CDR3 has 14 amino acids. The V gene lost 2 bases and the J gene lost 3 bases, with 12 bases spanning the gap. The germline V gene encodes CDR1 SGHRS and CDR2 YFSETQ. CDR3 region: CASSLRDTDYEQYF. The CDR3 nucleotides read TGCGCCAGCAGCTTACGGGACACCGACTACGAGCAGTACTTC.

This clonotype was observed a handful of times. With a much larger clone just one base away, this may be a read error. The V call is TRBV20-1, the J call TRBJ2-5, with D possibly TRBD2 on 6 matching bases. The CDR3 totals 14 residues. V was cut by 5 bases and J by 7 bases, with 20 bases left in between. Germline V gene sequence: CDR1 DFQATT, CDR2 SNEGSKA (reference sequence). The CDR3 bases are TGCAGTGCTCCCCGGAGGAGGGGAGGAGCGACCCAGTACTTC. It translates to CSAPRRRGGATQYF.

The table lists this clonotype with a count of one. The junction and the germline gene differ at one end; a read error may be behind it. The chain carries TRBV29-1 and TRBJ2-1; a possible D gene is TRBD1 (5 bases). CDR1 SQVTM and CDR2 ANQGSEA come from the germline V gene. This CDR3 is 18 amino acids long. CDR3 nucleotides: TGCCGCCCTTGTGTGGGGCTCCAGACATCGTTGAGCTACAGTGAGCAGTTCTTC. It specifies CRPCVGLQTSLSYSEQFF.

The V call is TRBV7-2, the J call TRBJ1-6; 7 bases agree with TRBD1. Trimming removed 3 bases from V and 6 bases from J; junction bases left unmatched: 8. Germline CDR1 SGHTA, CDR2 FQGNSA. CDR3 length: 16 amino acids. The CDR3 DNA sequence: TGTGCCAGCAGCTTCGTTACAGGGGTAACTAATTCACCCCTCCACTTT. It yields the protein CASSFVTGVTNSPLHF.

A word on this clonotype: A read error is possible here, since a much larger clone lies one base away. The chain recombines TRBV6-6 with TRBJ2-1; no definite D call. This CDR3 is built from 11 residues. From germline, CDR1 is MNHNY and CDR2 SVGAGI (reference sequence). The CDR3 region has the DNA TGTGCCAGCAGTCACACCGACCGCCAGGCCTTC. As protein: CASSHTDRQAF.

The V and J genes are TRBV5-5 and TRBJ1-1; D is undetermined. V dropped 1 base and J dropped 3 bases, with 7 bases sitting between them. The CDR3 consists of 13 residues. The germline gives CDR1 SGHKS, CDR2 YYEKEE (reference sequence). The CDR3 here is CASSLKPDTEAFF. In DNA form, the CDR3 reads TGTGCCAGCAGCTTGAAGCCAGACACTGAAGCTTTCTTT.

The rearrangement joins TRBV10-1 to TRBJ2-1; D call uncertain. This CDR3 spans 14 amino acids. The V end was cut by 0 bases, the J end by 9 bases, with 12 bases between. Germline V gene data show CDR1 as WNHNN and CDR2 as SYGVQD (reference sequence). The CDR3 DNA reads as TGCGCCAGCAGTGAGTCTGTACTGCCGGGTGAGCAGTTCTTC. Its translation is CASSESVLPGEQFF.

A remark on this clonotype: It may be a read error: a sequence one base away is much more abundant. The rearrangement links TRBV19 to TRBJ2-1; 11 nucleotides match TRBD1. V trimming: 9 bases; J trimming: 7 bases; junction bases outside the gene matches: 5. CDR3 length: 13 amino acids. The germline V gene has CDR1 LNHDA and CDR2 SQIVND (reference sequence). The CDR3 coding sequence is TGTGCCAGCTCGGGACAGGGGGGGAATGAGCAGTTCTTC. As protein: CASSGQGGNEQFF.

This clonotype showed up many times. The genes are TRBV6-1 and TRBJ2-3, with 11 bases matching TRBD2. This CDR3 region has 16 residues. The germline V gene encodes CDR1 MNHNS and CDR2 SASEGT. V was clipped by 7 bases and J by 6 bases; unmatched bases: 12. CDR3 sequence (DNA): TGTGCCAGCACCACACTAGCGGGGGCACCGTCGGATACGCAGTATTTT. Translation gives CASTTLAGAPSDTQYF.

V usage is TRBV5-4 and J usage is TRBJ2-1, with 8 bases lining up with TRBD1. The trim removed 6 bases at V and 2 bases at J, leaving 7 bases unmatched. This CDR3 is 15 amino acids long. Germline V gene data show CDR1 as SGHNT and CDR2 as YYREEE (reference sequence). In DNA, the CDR3 is TGTGCCAGCAACCCAAGGACAGGGACCTACAATGAGCAGTTCTTC. Translation gives CASNPRTGTYNEQFF.

In its sample, this clonotype was seen many times. The chain joins TRBV7-9 to TRBJ2-7; the D call may be TRBD1 or TRBD2 (6 bases each). The germline gives CDR1 SEHNR, CDR2 FQNEAQ (reference sequence). The CDR3 length is 12 residues. V lost 5 bases and J lost 10, with 15 bases in between. The CDR3 is CASSQGTGAQYF. DNA for the CDR3: TGTGCCAGCAGCCAAGGGACGGGGGCTCAGTACTTC.